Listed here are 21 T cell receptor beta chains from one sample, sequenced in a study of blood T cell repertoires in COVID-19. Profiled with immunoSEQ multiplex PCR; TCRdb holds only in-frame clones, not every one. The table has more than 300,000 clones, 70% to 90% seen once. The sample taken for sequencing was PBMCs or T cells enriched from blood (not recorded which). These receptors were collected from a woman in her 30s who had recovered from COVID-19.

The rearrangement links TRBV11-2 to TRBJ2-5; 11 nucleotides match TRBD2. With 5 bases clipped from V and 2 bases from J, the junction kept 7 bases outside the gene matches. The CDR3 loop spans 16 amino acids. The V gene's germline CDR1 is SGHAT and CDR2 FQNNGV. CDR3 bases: TGTGCCAGCAGCGCCGGGCTAGCGGGGGGTCAAGAGACCCAGTACTTC. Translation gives CASSAGLAGGQETQYF.

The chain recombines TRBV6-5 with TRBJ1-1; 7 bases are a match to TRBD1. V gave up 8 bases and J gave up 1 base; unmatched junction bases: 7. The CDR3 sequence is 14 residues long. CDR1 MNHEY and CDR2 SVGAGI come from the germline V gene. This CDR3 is CASVKGTANTEAFF. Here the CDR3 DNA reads TGTGCCAGCGTAAAAGGGACAGCGAACACTGAAGCTTTCTTT.

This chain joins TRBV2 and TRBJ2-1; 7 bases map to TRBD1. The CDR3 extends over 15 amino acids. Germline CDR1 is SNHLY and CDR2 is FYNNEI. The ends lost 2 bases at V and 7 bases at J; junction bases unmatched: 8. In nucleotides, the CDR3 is TGTGCCAGCAGTGAACGGCAGGGGGATCGAAATGAGCAGTTCTTC. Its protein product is CASSERQGDRNEQFF.

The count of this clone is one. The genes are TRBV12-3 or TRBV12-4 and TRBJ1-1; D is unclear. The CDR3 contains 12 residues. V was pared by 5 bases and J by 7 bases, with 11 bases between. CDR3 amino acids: CASSAIVFEAFF. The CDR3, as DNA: TGTGCCAGCAGTGCGATAGTGTTTGAAGCTTTCTTT.

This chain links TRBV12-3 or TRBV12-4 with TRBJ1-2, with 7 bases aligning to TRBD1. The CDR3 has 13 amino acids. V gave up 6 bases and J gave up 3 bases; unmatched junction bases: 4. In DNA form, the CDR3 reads TGTGCCAGCAGGGTCACAGGGGACTATGGCTACACCTTC. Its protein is CASRVTGDYGYTF.

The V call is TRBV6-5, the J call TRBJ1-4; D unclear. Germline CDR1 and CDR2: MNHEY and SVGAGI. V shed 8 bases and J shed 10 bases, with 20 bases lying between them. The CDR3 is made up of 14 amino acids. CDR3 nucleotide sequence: TGTGCCAGCCACATACCGGGAGCCTCAGGAAAACTGTTTTTT. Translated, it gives CASHIPGASGKLFF.

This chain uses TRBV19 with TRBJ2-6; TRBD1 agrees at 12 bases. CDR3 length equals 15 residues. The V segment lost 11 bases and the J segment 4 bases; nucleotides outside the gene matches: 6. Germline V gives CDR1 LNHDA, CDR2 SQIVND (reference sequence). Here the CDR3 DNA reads TGTGCCTCGGGACAGGGGGCGCCCGGGGCCAACGTCCTGACTTTC. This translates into CASGQGAPGANVLTF.

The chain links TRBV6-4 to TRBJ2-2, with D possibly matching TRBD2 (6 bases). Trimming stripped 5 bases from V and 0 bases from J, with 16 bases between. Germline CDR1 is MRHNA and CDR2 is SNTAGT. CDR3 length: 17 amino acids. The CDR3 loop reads CASSSGGPFANTGELFF. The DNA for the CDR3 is TGTGCCAGCAGTAGTGGAGGGCCGTTCGCGAACACCGGGGAGCTGTTTTTT.

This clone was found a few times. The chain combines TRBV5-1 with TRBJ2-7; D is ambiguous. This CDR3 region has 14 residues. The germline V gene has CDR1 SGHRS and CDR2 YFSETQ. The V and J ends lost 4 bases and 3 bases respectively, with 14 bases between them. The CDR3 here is CASSEPGLSYEQYF. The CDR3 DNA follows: TGCGCCAGCAGCGAGCCGGGTCTAAGCTACGAGCAGTACTTC.

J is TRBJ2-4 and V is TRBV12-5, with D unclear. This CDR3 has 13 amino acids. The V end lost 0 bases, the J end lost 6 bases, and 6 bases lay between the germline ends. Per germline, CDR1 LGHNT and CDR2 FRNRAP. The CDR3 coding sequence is TGTGCTAGTGGTTTGGTAAACAGAAACATTCAGTACTTC. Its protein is CASGLVNRNIQYF. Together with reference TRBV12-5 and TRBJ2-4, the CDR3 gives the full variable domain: DARVTQTPRHKVTEMGQEVTMRCQPILGHNTVFWYRQTMMQGLELLAYFRNRAPLDDSGMPKDRFSAEMPDATLATLKIQPSEPRDSAVYFCASGLVNRNIQYFGAGTRLSVL.

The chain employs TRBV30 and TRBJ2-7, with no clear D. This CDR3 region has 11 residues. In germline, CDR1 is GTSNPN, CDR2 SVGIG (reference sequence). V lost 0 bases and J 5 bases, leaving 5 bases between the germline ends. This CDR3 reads CAWSVRHEQYF. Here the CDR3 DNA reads TGTGCCTGGAGTGTGAGGCACGAGCAGTACTTC.

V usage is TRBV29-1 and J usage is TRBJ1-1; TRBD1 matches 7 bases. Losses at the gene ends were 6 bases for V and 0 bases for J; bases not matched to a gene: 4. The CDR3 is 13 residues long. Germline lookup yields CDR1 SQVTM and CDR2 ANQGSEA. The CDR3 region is CSVGTVLNTEAFF. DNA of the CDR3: TGCAGCGTCGGGACAGTTTTGAACACTGAAGCTTTCTTT.

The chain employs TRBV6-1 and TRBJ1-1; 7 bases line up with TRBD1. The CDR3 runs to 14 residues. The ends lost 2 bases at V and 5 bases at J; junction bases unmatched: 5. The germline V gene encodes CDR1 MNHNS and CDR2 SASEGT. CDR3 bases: TGTGCCAGCAGTGAATCAGGGGGAAATACTGAAGCTTTCTTT. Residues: CASSESGGNTEAFF.

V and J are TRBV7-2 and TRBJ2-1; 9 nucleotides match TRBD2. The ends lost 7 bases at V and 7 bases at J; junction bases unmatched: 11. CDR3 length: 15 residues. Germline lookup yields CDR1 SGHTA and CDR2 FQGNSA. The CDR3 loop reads CASIPVLAGPNEQFF. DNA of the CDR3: TGTGCCAGCATACCGGTTCTAGCGGGGCCGAATGAGCAGTTCTTC.

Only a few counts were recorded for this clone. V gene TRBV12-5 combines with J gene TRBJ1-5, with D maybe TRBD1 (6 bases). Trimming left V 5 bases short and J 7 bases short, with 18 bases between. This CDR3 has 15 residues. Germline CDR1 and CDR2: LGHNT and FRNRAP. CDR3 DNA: TGTGCTAGTGGTCTCGGGACATCAGCAGCCCAGCCCCAGCATTTT. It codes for CASGLGTSAAQPQHF.

CDR3 in amino acids: CASSDGLANEQFF. In DNA, the CDR3 is TGTGCCAGCAGCGACGGACTGGCAAATGAGCAGTTCTTC. The chain combines TRBV5-4 with TRBJ2-1; a weak D match, TRBD2 (5 bases). The CDR3 covers 13 residues. V gave up 4 bases and J gave up 7 bases, with 12 bases separating them. Germline V gene data show CDR1 as SGHNT and CDR2 as YYREEE (reference sequence). Full variable domain (outside the CDR3, taken from reference TRBV5-4 and TRBJ2-1): ETGVTQSPTHLIKTRGQQVTLRCSSQSGHNTVSWYQQALGQGPQFIFQYYREEENGRGNFPPRFSGLQFPNYSSELNVNALELDDSALYLCASSDGLANEQFFGPGTRLTVL.

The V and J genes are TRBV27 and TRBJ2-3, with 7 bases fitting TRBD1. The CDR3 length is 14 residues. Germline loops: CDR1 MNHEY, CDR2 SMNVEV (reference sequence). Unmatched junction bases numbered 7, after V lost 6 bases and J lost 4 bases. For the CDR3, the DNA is TGTGCCAGCAGGCGACAGGGCAGCCCAGATACGCAGTATTTT. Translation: CASRRQGSPDTQYF.

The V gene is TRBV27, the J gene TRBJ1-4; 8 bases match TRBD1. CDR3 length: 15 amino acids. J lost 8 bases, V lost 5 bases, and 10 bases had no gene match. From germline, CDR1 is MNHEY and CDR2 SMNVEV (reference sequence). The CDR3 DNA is TGTGCCAGCAGTCCTAAAGCCAGGGGGCGGGAAAAACTGTTTTTT. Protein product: CASSPKARGREKLFF.

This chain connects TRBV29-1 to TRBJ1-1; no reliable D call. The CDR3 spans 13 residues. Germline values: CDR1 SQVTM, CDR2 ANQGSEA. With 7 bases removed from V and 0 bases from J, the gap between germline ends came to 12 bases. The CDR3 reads CSAGVGLNTEAFF. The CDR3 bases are TGCAGCGCCGGGGTGGGCCTGAACACTGAAGCTTTCTTT.

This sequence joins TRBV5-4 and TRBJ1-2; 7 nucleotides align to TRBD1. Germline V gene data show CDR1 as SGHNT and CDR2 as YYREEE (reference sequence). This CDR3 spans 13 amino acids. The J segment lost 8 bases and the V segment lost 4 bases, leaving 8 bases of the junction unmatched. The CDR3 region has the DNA TGTGCCAGCAGCCAAGGGGGCGCGGAGGGCTACACCTTC. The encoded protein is CASSQGGAEGYTF.

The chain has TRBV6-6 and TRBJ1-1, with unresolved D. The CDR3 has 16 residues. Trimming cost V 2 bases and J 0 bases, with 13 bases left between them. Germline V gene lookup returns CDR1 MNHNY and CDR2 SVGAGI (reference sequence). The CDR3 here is CASSYGGRRMNTEAFF. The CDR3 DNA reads TGTGCCAGCAGTTACGGTGGGAGGAGGATGAACACTGAAGCTTTCTTT.